These T cell receptor beta chains were read from a single sample in a study of technical replicates of blood from a few donors. The table came from immunoSEQ multiplex PCR; TCRdb's copy has only in-frame clones and leaves some out. The sample consists of 68,000 or so clones, nearly 98% of them appearing once. The sample comprised T cells isolated from PBMCs. These receptors all come from a human donor in good health. The CDR3 runs from the conserved cysteine through the conserved F or W. A D gene is named only where the DNA matches it firmly. For some rows the clone size is stated as once, few or many, or as a class when expanded; others skip it.

TGTGCCAGCAGTCGTTATTACGAGCAGTACTTC,CASSRYYEQYF,TRBV25-1,TRBJ2-7,11,NA,once
TGTGCCAGCAGCCAAGGGGTGTCCCTAGACGAGCAGTACTTC,CASSQGVSLDEQYF,TRBV4-2,TRBJ2-7,14,NA,NA
TGTGCCAGCAGCCGAGAGACAGGGTCGAACACCGGGGAGCTGTTTTTT,CASSRETGSNTGELFF,TRBV4-2,TRBJ2-2,16,TRBD1,once
TGTGCCAGCAGTTACTCGACAGGGGAACTCTACAATGAGCAGTTCTTC,CASSYSTGELYNEQFF,TRBV6-5,TRBJ2-1,16,TRBD1,NA
TGTGCCAGCAGTGAACTAGCGGGAGGCTACAATGAGCAGTTCTTC,CASSELAGGYNEQFF,TRBV6-1,TRBJ2-1,15,TRBD2,NA
TGCGCCAGCAGCCAAGATTGGAGAAATGAGCAGTTCTTC,CASSQDWRNEQFF,TRBV4-1,TRBJ2-1,13,NA,NA
TGTGCCAGCTCGGCAGGGGGCGCGGAGACTGAAGCTTTCTTT,CASSAGGAETEAFF,TRBV18,TRBJ1-1,14,TRBD1,NA
TGTGCCAGCAGTCCCGGGGGGGGGATTGAAGCTTTCTTT,CASSPGGGIEAFF,TRBV27,TRBJ1-1,13,NA,NA
TGTGCCAGCAGTTACGGCGGGGAGCACTATGGCTACACCTTC,CASSYGGEHYGYTF,TRBV6-5,TRBJ1-2,14,NA,NA
TGTGCCAGCAGCTTAGGGCCAGGGGAAGGCTACGAGCAGTACTTC,CASSLGPGEGYEQYF,TRBV7-9,TRBJ2-7,15,NA,NA
TGTGCCAGCTCATCGGACAGGGGCAATCAGCCCCAGCATTTT,CASSSDRGNQPQHF,TRBV18,TRBJ1-5,14,TRBD1,NA
TGTGCCAGCAGCTTTAGCGGGAGGCCCATCAATGAGCAGTTCTTC,CASSFSGRPINEQFF,TRBV9,TRBJ2-1,15,TRBD2,NA
TGTGCCAGCAGTTACTCGCAGGGCAGAAATCAGCCCCAGCATTTT,CASSYSQGRNQPQHF,TRBV6-5,TRBJ1-5,15,NA,NA
TGCGCCAGCAGTGAGTCGTGGACAGGGTTAAATGGCTACACCTTC,CASSESWTGLNGYTF,TRBV10-2,TRBJ1-2,15,TRBD1,NA
TGTGCCAGCAGTCCAGGGGGTCCCTATGGCTACACCTTC,CASSPGGPYGYTF,TRBV27,TRBJ1-2,13,TRBD1,NA
TGTGCCAGCTCAGCTCTCCCAAGGGGTCTCGGGAGCAATCAGCCCCAGCATTTT,CASSALPRGLGSNQPQHF,TRBV18,TRBJ1-5,18,NA,NA
TGTGCCTGGAGTGTATCCACACATGGCTACACCTTC,CAWSVSTHGYTF,TRBV30,TRBJ1-2,12,NA,NA
TGTGCCAGCAGCGTAGCTTCTAGCGGGAGGCTCACAGATACGCAGTATTTT,CASSVASSGRLTDTQYF,TRBV9,TRBJ2-3,17,TRBD2,NA
TGTGCCAGCAGCTTAGAGGGACAGGGGGGTCATGGCTACACCTTC,CASSLEGQGGHGYTF,TRBV7-9,TRBJ1-2,15,TRBD1,NA
TGTGCCAGCAGGGAGGACAGTTTGAACACTGAAGCTTTCTTT,CASREDSLNTEAFF,TRBV2,TRBJ1-1,14,NA,NA
TGTGCCAGCAGTTTATCCTCCCCCGTGAACACTGAAGCTTTCTTT,CASSLSSPVNTEAFF,TRBV27,TRBJ1-1,15,NA,NA
TGCAGCGCCCTTGGACAGGGCAGAATCGGAAACACCATATATTTT,CSALGQGRIGNTIYF,TRBV29-1,TRBJ1-3,15,TRBD1,NA
TGCGCCAGCAGCCAAGATTTAAGCCAACCCCGCCAGCCCCAGCATTTT,CASSQDLSQPRQPQHF,TRBV4-3,TRBJ1-5,16,NA,NA
TGCGCCAGCGACAGGAGAGACGAGCAGTACTTC,CASDRRDEQYF,TRBV5-1,TRBJ2-7,11,NA,NA
TGTGCCAGCAGCTCACCTGCTAGCGTTTACAATGAGCAGTTCTTC,CASSSPASVYNEQFF,TRBV7-2,TRBJ2-1,15,NA,NA
TGTGCCAGCAGTTTCCCCGGACTAGCTGGTAATGAGCAGTTCTTC,CASSFPGLAGNEQFF,TRBV28,TRBJ2-1,15,TRBD2,once
TGTGCCAGCAGCCACCTGGGGGCGCCCTACGAGCAGTACTTC,CASSHLGAPYEQYF,TRBV27,TRBJ2-7,14,NA,once
TGTGCCAGCAGCTTCGCGGGAGCCTACAATGAGCAGTTCTTC,CASSFAGAYNEQFF,TRBV7-2,TRBJ2-1,14,TRBD2,NA
TGTGCCAGCAGCAAAGGACTAGTTTCCTACAATGAGCAGTTCTTC,CASSKGLVSYNEQFF,TRBV21-1,TRBJ2-1,15,NA,NA
TGCGCCAGCAGCCAAGCCGCGGGAAACCACGAGCAGTACTTC,CASSQAAGNHEQYF,TRBV4-3,TRBJ2-7,14,NA,NA
TGTGCCAGTACTCCTACGACGGGATTCCTCTCTGGGGCCAACGTCCTGACTTTC,CASTPTTGFLSGANVLTF,TRBV19,TRBJ2-6,18,NA,NA
TGTGCCAGCAGTTTAGGGACTAGTACTTTTACAGATACGCAGTATTTT,CASSLGTSTFTDTQYF,TRBV27,TRBJ2-3,16,TRBD2,NA
TGCGCCAGCAGCTTGTCGACTAGCGGGAGAGGCATAGGCGAGCAGTACTTC,CASSLSTSGRGIGEQYF,TRBV5-1,TRBJ2-7,17,TRBD2,NA
TGTGCCAGCAGTTTAAGGAGTGATTTAGAAGCTTTCTTT,CASSLRSDLEAFF,TRBV27,TRBJ1-1,13,NA,once
TGTGCCAGCTCACCCCAGACAGGGGGCCACTATGGCTACACCTTC,CASSPQTGGHYGYTF,TRBV18,TRBJ1-2,15,TRBD1,NA